These 22 T cell receptor beta chains came from one sample sequenced in a study of blood T cells in healthy people across ages. Then a second PCR, running about 6 to 12 cycles, was carried out with a sample-barcoded 5' primer and a J-beta primer mix. A single record per CDR3 protein comes from TCRdb applying MiXCR to the 5' RACE reads. The sample holds roughly 800,000 distinct CDR3 sequences, about 53% seen once. The sample comprised blood. The receptors were gathered from an elderly man in good health.

A remark on this clonotype: The junction differs from germline at one of its ends, possibly a read error. The CDR3 here is CAGSHGTNQPQHF. Written as DNA, the CDR3 is TGTGCCGGCAGCCATGGGACAAATCAGCCCCAGCATTTT. V and J are TRBV11-3 and TRBJ1-5, with D possibly being TRBD1 (6 bases). This CDR3 is built from 13 residues. Germline CDR1 SGHNT, CDR2 YENEEA.

The CDR3 DNA is TGCGCCAGCAGCCCCCCTAGCGGGTCCAAGACCCAGTACTTC. This codes for CASSPPSGSKTQYF. The J gene is TRBJ2-7, the V gene TRBV5-1; 8 bases are shared with TRBD2. The end of the DNA is better explained by TRBJ2-5, so the J call may be wrong. The CDR3 length is 14 residues. CDR1 and CDR2 (germline): SGHRS, YFSETQ.

This clonotype was counted between two and nine times. The chain uses TRBV6-5 and TRBJ2-7; TRBD1 aligns across 8 bases. Germline V gene sequence: CDR1 MNHEY, CDR2 SVGAGI. This CDR3 region has 15 residues. The V segment lost 6 bases and the J segment 6 bases; nucleotides outside the gene matches: 13. CDR3 sequence: CASSLSWTGILEQYF. In DNA, the CDR3 is TGTGCCAGCAGCCTCTCGTGGACAGGGATCCTCGAGCAGTACTTC.

Turning to this clonotype: A junction end diverges from the germline sequence, so it may reflect a read error. The chain recombines TRBV6-1 with TRBJ1-5; a possible D gene is TRBD1 (5 bases). CDR1 is MNHNS and CDR2 is SASEGT in the germline V gene. CDR3 length equals 16 residues. The DNA for the CDR3 is TGTGTCAGCACCCGGGAGGGGTCGGGGACCTATCAGCCCCAGCATTTT. Its translation: CVSTREGSGTYQPQHF.

The chain is built from TRBV28 and TRBJ2-7; D is ambiguous. Germline V lookup: CDR1 MDHEN, CDR2 SYDVKM. This CDR3 spans 14 amino acids. Trimming removed 8 bases at V and 2 bases at J, with 16 bases between. In nucleotides, the CDR3 is TGTGCCAGCGAGAACAGCCGGTCCCCCTACGAGCAGTACTTC. Translated, it gives CASENSRSPYEQYF. The full variable domain, with the rest looked up from reference TRBV28 and TRBJ2-7, is DVKVTQSSRYLVKRTGEKVFLECVQDMDHENMFWYRQDPGLGLRLIYFSYDVKMKEKGDIPEGYSVSREKKERFSLILESASTNQTSMYLCASENSRSPYEQYFGPGTRLTVT.

The V gene is TRBV3-1, the J gene TRBJ2-3; tentative D call: TRBD2 (6 bases). Germline V gene data show CDR1 as LGHDT and CDR2 as YNNKEL (reference sequence). This CDR3 region has 15 residues. The V gene lost 1 base and the J gene lost 14 bases, with 22 bases spanning the gap. CDR3 protein: CASSQVRSGARYAYF. The CDR3 DNA reads as TGTGCCAGCAGCCAAGTCAGATCGGGAGCTAGATACGCGTATTTT.

The genes are TRBV25-1 and TRBJ2-3, with 9 bases identical to TRBD2. The CDR3 consists of 18 residues. V was pared by 10 bases and J by 5 bases, with 22 bases of the junction left unmatched. The germline gives CDR1 MGHDK, CDR2 SYGVNS. The CDR3 DNA is TGTGCCACCCAACCGTCCTCCGCTGTAGCGGGAGAACGAGATACGCAGTATTTT. This sequence encodes CATQPSSAVAGERDTQYF.

This chain's CDR3 is CSVDGEYTEAFF. CDR3 nucleotides: TGCAGCGTTGACGGGGAATACACTGAAGCTTTCTTT. V and J are TRBV29-1 and TRBJ1-1; D remains ambiguous. The CDR3 is 12 residues long. Germline-derived CDR1 and CDR2 are SQVTM and ANQGSEA. V gave up 3 bases and J gave up 3 bases, with 8 bases separating them.

The chain is built from TRBV4-2 and TRBJ2-1; TRBD2 aligns across 9 bases. V gave up 0 bases and J gave up 4 bases; unmatched junction bases: 7. The germline V gene encodes CDR1 LGHNA and CDR2 YNFKEQ. This CDR3 comprises 17 residues. CDR3 nucleotide sequence: TGTGCCAGCAGCCAAGATCACCAGCGGGAGGTATACAATGAGCAGTTCTTC. Amino acids: CASSQDHQREVYNEQFF.

Turning to this clonotype: A single base separates this from a much larger clone, so it may be a read error. The chain couples TRBV7-9 to TRBJ2-7; 8 bases fit TRBD2. The length of the CDR3 is 16 residues. Germline CDR1 is SEHNR and CDR2 is FQNEAQ (reference sequence). The CDR3 here is CASSPPGLGAAREQNF. The CDR3 nucleotides read TGTGCCAGCAGCCCGCCGGGACTAGGAGCGGCTAGAGAGCAGAACTTC. The variable domain in full, completed from reference TRBV7-9 and TRBJ2-7, reads DTGVSQNPRHKITKRGQNVTFRCDPISEHNRLYWYRQTLGQGPEFLTYFQNEAQLEKSRLLSDRFSAERPKGSFSTLEIQRTEQGDSAMYLCASSPPGLGAAREQNFGPGTRLTVT.

A single count supports this clonotype. The junction departs from germline at one end; a sequencing error may be responsible. This rearrangement joins TRBV7-8 to TRBJ2-5; D is possibly TRBD2 (6 bases). This CDR3 spans 19 amino acids. Per the germline V gene, CDR1 is SGHVS and CDR2 is FQNEAQ. The CDR3 coding sequence is TGTGCCAGCAGCTTAGCCCTAGGAGGCCCCCTAGCATGGAGGGAGACCCAGTACTTT. This sequence encodes CASSLALGGPLAWRETQYF.

Points on this clonotype: This may arise from a read error, as a much more abundant clone is one base away. The J gene is TRBJ2-5, the V gene TRBV12-3 or TRBV12-4; D is ambiguous. The J call may be incorrect, as the DNA end agrees better with TRBJ2-7. The CDR3 has 15 amino acids. The CDR3 DNA sequence: TGTGCCAGCAGTTTTCAGGAACTGGGGTTGCGCGAGCAGTACTTC. Translated: CASSFQELGLREQYF.

This chain uses TRBV27 with TRBJ2-7; a weak D match, TRBD2 (6 bases). The DNA end is more similar to TRBJ2-4, so the J call may be wrong. The germline gives CDR1 MNHEY, CDR2 SMNVEV (reference sequence). The CDR3 length is 19 residues. The CDR3 DNA follows: TGTGCCAGCAGTTTGGTCGGGAGAGCTCGAGGGATAGCCAAAAACATTCAGTACTTC. Encoded protein: CASSLVGRARGIAKNIQYF.

V and J are TRBV14 and TRBJ2-7, with no clear D. This CDR3 spans 15 amino acids. Germline CDR1 reads SGHDN; CDR2 reads FVKESK. V lost 3 bases, J lost 0 bases, and 12 bases lay in between. CDR3 amino acids: CASSQTGHSSYEQYF. The CDR3 nucleotides read TGTGCCAGCAGCCAGACGGGCCATAGCTCCTACGAGCAGTACTTC.

The chain has TRBV27 and TRBJ1-1, with TRBD1 matching 8 bases. With V trimmed by 6 bases and J by 3 bases, 6 bases remained unmatched. This CDR3 comprises 14 residues. Germline V gene lookup returns CDR1 MNHEY and CDR2 SMNVEV (reference sequence). This CDR3 is CASSQGAMDTEAFF. In DNA form, the CDR3 reads TGTGCCAGCAGCCAGGGGGCAATGGACACTGAAGCTTTCTTT.

This chain connects TRBV5-1 to TRBJ2-1, with D maybe TRBD2 (6 bases). V was pared by 5 bases and J by 8 bases, with 17 bases between. The CDR3 covers 14 residues. The germline CDR1 and CDR2 sequences are SGHRS and YFSETQ. For the CDR3, the DNA is TGCGCCAGCAGTCCGGGAGATCTGAGGGATGAGCAGTTCTTC. Translating it yields CASSPGDLRDEQFF. Combining the CDR3 with reference TRBV5-1 and TRBJ2-1 gives the whole variable domain KAGVTQTPRYLIKTRGQQVTLSCSPISGHRSVSWYQQTPGQGLQFLFEYFSETQRNKGNFPGRFSGRQFSNSRSEMNVSTLELGDSALYLCASSPGDLRDEQFFGPGTRLTVL.

This clonotype was seen a single time. The V gene is TRBV7-6, the J gene TRBJ1-2, with unresolved D. The CDR3 has 13 residues. With 8 bases removed from V and 4 bases from J, the gap between germline ends came to 14 bases. Germline V gene data show CDR1 as SGHVS and CDR2 as FNYEAQ. Here the CDR3 DNA reads TGTGCCAGCTCGCGTGGTATGAGCTATGGCTACACCTTC. Translating gives CASSRGMSYGYTF. The complete variable domain, with remaining parts taken from reference TRBV7-6 and TRBJ1-2, reads GAGVSQSPRYKVTKRGQDVALRCDPISGHVSLYWYRQALGQGPEFLTYFNYEAQQDKSGLPNDRFSAERPEGSISTLTIQRTEQRDSAMYRCASSRGMSYGYTFGSGTRLTVV.

The chain uses TRBV5-1 and TRBJ2-7, with no clear D. TRBJ2-5 explains the end of the DNA better; the J call may be wrong. The CDR3 runs 13 residues. Germline CDR1 SGHRS, CDR2 YFSETQ. In DNA form, the CDR3 reads TGCGCCAGCAGCTTGAATGCTCAAGAGACCCAGTACTTC. It yields the protein CASSLNAQETQYF.

The rearrangement uses TRBV3-1 and TRBJ2-7; D uncertain. Germline V gene lookup returns CDR1 LGHDT and CDR2 YNNKEL (reference sequence). The CDR3 has 12 residues. Trimming removed 0 bases at V and 4 bases at J, with 4 bases between. The CDR3 nucleotides read TGTGCCAGCAGCCAAGACTGGTACGAGCAGTACTTC. It codes for CASSQDWYEQYF.

V gene TRBV5-1 combines with J gene TRBJ2-3; 9 bases fit TRBD2. The CDR3 totals 16 residues. Germline loops: CDR1 SGHRS, CDR2 YFSETQ. With 4 bases clipped from V and 14 bases from J, the junction kept 20 bases outside the gene matches. CDR3 region: CASSPIAGEEHRYAYF. In DNA, the CDR3 is TGCGCCAGCAGCCCGATAGCGGGAGAGGAGCACAGATACGCGTATTTT.

This clonotype is a singleton in its sample. V and J are TRBV20-1 and TRBJ2-3, with 7 bases matching TRBD2. CDR3 length: 14 amino acids. Unmatched junction bases numbered 14, after V lost 0 bases and J lost 14 bases. Germline CDR1 DFQATT, CDR2 SNEGSKA (reference sequence). Here the CDR3 reads CSARDRAGMGYAYF. The CDR3, as DNA: TGCAGTGCTAGAGATAGAGCGGGAATGGGATACGCGTATTTT.

The genes are TRBV20-1 and TRBJ2-7, with TRBD2 matching over 12 bases. After removal of 6 bases from V and 2 bases from J, the junction contained 5 bases not matched to a gene. Germline V gene data show CDR1 as DFQATT and CDR2 as SNEGSKA (reference sequence). This CDR3 comprises 14 residues. The CDR3 loop reads CSARTSGTAYEQYF. The DNA for the CDR3 is TGCAGTGCCAGGACTAGCGGGACCGCCTACGAGCAGTACTTC.